Listed below are T cell receptor beta chains from one sample, sequenced in a study of blood T cell repertoires in COVID-19. Profiled with immunoSEQ multiplex PCR; TCRdb holds only in-frame clones, not every one. In the table there are a few hundred thousand clones, roughly nine tenths of which are singletons. The specimen sequenced was PBMCs or T cells enriched from blood (not recorded which). These receptors all come from a woman aged 30 to 39 who had recovered from COVID-19. CDR3s include the opening cysteine and the closing phenylalanine or tryptophan. A D gene is named only where the DNA matches it firmly. The size of a clone is reported for some rows only, either as once, few or many, or as a class for expanded clones.

j_call,v_call,clone_size,d_call,cdr3_nt,cdr3_aa
TRBJ1-1,TRBV9,NA,NA,TGTGCCAGCAGCGTAGAGGGGATCGGCACTGAAGCTTTCTTT,CASSVEGIGTEAFF
TRBJ2-5,TRBV11-2,NA,TRBD1,TGTGCCAGCAGCCGGACAGGGGGCGCGTTGGAGACCCAGTACTTC,CASSRTGGALETQYF
TRBJ1-3,TRBV10-3,NA,TRBD1,TGTGCCATCTGGGGACAGGCTGGAAACACCATATATTTT,CAIWGQAGNTIYF
TRBJ2-1,TRBV7-9,NA,NA,TGTGCCAGCAGCTTAGGGCTAGCCTACAATGAGCAGTTCTTC,CASSLGLAYNEQFF
TRBJ1-2,TRBV28,NA,NA,TGTGCCAGCAGTTTATCGGGGACTCGCTCTAACTATGGCTACACCTTC,CASSLSGTRSNYGYTF
TRBJ2-1,TRBV7-2,NA,TRBD2,TGTGCCAGCAGCAAAGGACTAGCGGGATGGAATGAGCAGTTCTTC,CASSKGLAGWNEQFF
TRBJ2-5,TRBV20-1,NA,TRBD2,TGCAGTGCCGGCGGGGGGGAGACCCAGTACTTC,CSAGGGETQYF
TRBJ1-6,TRBV7-2,NA,TRBD1,TGTGCCAGCAGCCCACAGACAGGGAACTCACCCCTCCACTTT,CASSPQTGNSPLHF
TRBJ2-3,TRBV5-4,NA,TRBD2,TGTGCCAGCAGCTTGAAGCGGGAGGTCAACACAGATACGCAGTATTTT,CASSLKREVNTDTQYF
TRBJ1-1,TRBV30,once,NA,TGTGCCTGGAGTATCAATGAGGGACTGAGAGCTTTCTTT,CAWSINEGLRAFF
TRBJ2-1,TRBV4-1,NA,TRBD2,TGCGCCAGCAGCCAAGATCCTAGCGGGAGGGCCTATGAGCAGTTCTTC,CASSQDPSGRAYEQFF
TRBJ2-3,TRBV5-1,NA,TRBD1,TGCGCCAGCAGCTTCCCCCGGGACAGCATTAGGGGAGATACGCAGTATTTT,CASSFPRDSIRGDTQYF
TRBJ1-1,TRBV11-2,NA,NA,TGTGCCAGCAGCCTCGCGAGGGTGTTCGACACTGAAGCTTTCTTT,CASSLARVFDTEAFF
TRBJ1-2,TRBV7-8,NA,NA,TGTGCCAGCAGCAGACGGACAGATCATGGCTACACCTTC,CASSRRTDHGYTF
TRBJ2-3,TRBV7-2,NA,TRBD1,TGTGCCAGCAGCTCAGGCCTGGACAGGTTCACAGATACGCAGTATTTT,CASSSGLDRFTDTQYF
TRBJ1-1,TRBV30,NA,NA,TGTGCCTGGATCGGTTCCAGGGCGAGGACGGCTTTCTTT,CAWIGSRARTAFF